One sample yielded the 21 T cell receptor beta chains listed below, sequenced in a study of blood T cell repertoires in COVID-19. Sequencing used immunoSEQ multiplex PCR; TCRdb keeps in-frame clones, though not all of them. The sample shows about 280,000 clones, approximately 85% of them seen only once. Sequencing was performed on peripheral blood. The receptors stem from a woman in her 70s with acute or convalescent COVID-19.

V and J are TRBV5-4 and TRBJ2-7; the match to TRBD1 covers 10 bases. The V gene end was trimmed by 2 bases and the J gene end by 6 bases; junction bases not matched to a gene: 8. The germline gives CDR1 SGHNT, CDR2 YYREEE (reference sequence). The CDR3 has 15 residues. CDR3 DNA sequence: TGTGCCAGCAGCTTCGCAACGACAGGGGGCGGCGAGCAGTACTTC. It codes for CASSFATTGGGEQYF.

This chain links TRBV15 with TRBJ1-3; D unclear. CDR1 and CDR2 (germline): LNHNV, YYDKDF (reference sequence). The CDR3 length is 12 residues. Trimming pared 5 bases from V and 0 bases from J, leaving 2 bases between. CDR3 in amino acids: CATSLSGNTIYF. DNA for the CDR3: TGTGCCACCAGCCTCTCTGGAAACACCATATATTTT. Based on the CDR3 plus reference TRBV15 and TRBJ1-3, the full variable domain is DAMVIQNPRYQVTQFGKPVTLSCSQTLNHNVMYWYQQKSSQAPKLLFHYYDKDFNNEADTPDNFQSRRPNTSFCFLDIRSPGLGDTAMYLCATSLSGNTIYFGEGSWLTVV.

V is TRBV5-6 and J is TRBJ1-5; 8 bases map to TRBD1. J gave up 6 bases and V 4 bases, and 12 bases lay outside the gene matches. Germline values: CDR1 SGHDT, CDR2 YYEEEE. The CDR3 is made up of 16 amino acids. The CDR3 nucleotides are TGTGCCAGCAGCCCCTCAGGACAGGGCGGAGGTCAGCCCCAGCATTTT. This codes for CASSPSGQGGGQPQHF.

V is TRBV21-1 and J is TRBJ2-2; TRBD2, the D gene given by the table, was not confirmed from the DNA. TRBV21-1 represents a pseudogene. CDR3 size: 20 residues. The CDR3 loop is CASQSAGTSGGTPSTGELFF. For the CDR3, the DNA is TGTGCCAGCCAATCTGCCGGGACTAGCGGGGGTACTCCGAGCACCGGGGAGCTGTTTTTT.

The J gene is TRBJ2-5, the V gene TRBV5-1; TRBD1 matches at 9 bases. The length of the CDR3 is 15 residues. Germline CDR1 reads SGHRS; CDR2 reads YFSETQ. V was pared by 4 bases and J by 3 bases, with 7 bases of the junction left unmatched. The CDR3 DNA is TGCGCCAGCAGCATTCTCGGGACAGGGAAAGAGACCCAGTACTTC. This codes for CASSILGTGKETQYF.

This chain links TRBV7-3 with TRBJ2-1, with D possibly being TRBD2 (6 bases). CDR1 is SGHTA and CDR2 is FQGTGA in the germline V gene. The CDR3 is 15 residues long. V lost 2 bases to trimming and J lost 0 bases, with 8 bases between them. CDR3 sequence: CASSLGGFSYNEQFF. CDR3 coding DNA: TGTGCCAGCAGCTTAGGAGGGTTCTCCTACAATGAGCAGTTCTTC. The complete variable domain, with remaining parts taken from reference TRBV7-3 and TRBJ2-1, reads GAGVSQTPSNKVTEKGKYVELRCDPISGHTALYWYRQSLGQGPEFLIYFQGTGAADDSGLPNDRFFAVRPEGSVSTLKIQRTERGDSAVYLCASSLGGFSYNEQFFGPGTRLTVL.

V gene TRBV18 combines with J gene TRBJ1-2, with 11 bases aligning to TRBD1. The CDR3 spans 13 residues. Looked up from germline, CDR1 is KGHSH and CDR2 is LQKENI. V gave up 5 bases and J gave up 8 bases; unmatched junction bases: 4. For the CDR3, the DNA is TGTGCCAGCTCAGACGGGACAGGGGGAGGCTACACCTTC. Translated: CASSDGTGGGYTF.

J is TRBJ2-7 and V is TRBV5-1; D unclear. CDR1 SGHRS and CDR2 YFSETQ come from the germline V gene. The V end was cut by 0 bases, the J end by 6 bases, with 13 bases between. This CDR3 spans 14 amino acids. In DNA form, the CDR3 reads TGCGCCAGCAGCTTGGGACACGAATCCACCGAGCAGTACTTC. Encoded protein: CASSLGHESTEQYF.

The V call is TRBV15, the J call TRBJ2-2, with D maybe TRBD2 (5 bases). Germline lookup yields CDR1 LNHNV and CDR2 YYDKDF (reference sequence). This CDR3 has 15 residues. V lost 9 bases and J lost 0, with 14 bases in between. In DNA, the CDR3 is TGTGCCACTCGGTCGGGATCTGCGAACACCGGGGAGCTGTTTTTT. Translated, it gives CATRSGSANTGELFF.

The chain has TRBV5-6 and TRBJ1-2; 9 nucleotides line up with TRBD1. Per the germline V gene, CDR1 is SGHDT and CDR2 is YYEEEE. This CDR3 spans 15 amino acids. Trimming removed 4 bases from V and 3 bases from J; junction bases left unmatched: 7. The chain's CDR3 is CASSRDREAYYGYTF. The CDR3 DNA follows: TGTGCCAGCAGCAGGGACAGGGAGGCTTACTATGGCTACACCTTC. Supplemented by reference TRBV5-6 and TRBJ1-2, the full variable domain reads DAGVTQSPTHLIKTRGQQVTLRCSPKSGHDTVSWYQQALGQGPQFIFQYYEEEERQRGNFPDRFSGHQFPNYSSELNVNALLLGDSALYLCASSRDREAYYGYTFGSGTRLTVV.

The rearrangement links TRBV7-8 to TRBJ1-2; D might be TRBD1 (5 bases). The CDR3 is made up of 14 amino acids. Germline V lookup: CDR1 SGHVS, CDR2 FQNEAQ. The ends were cut back, 5 bases at V and 0 bases at J, with 10 bases in the middle. The CDR3 here is CASSARASNYGYTF. In DNA, the CDR3 is TGTGCCAGCAGCGCCAGGGCTTCTAACTATGGCTACACCTTC.

This chain connects TRBV5-1 to TRBJ1-1; 8 positions match TRBD1. Trimming at V came to 8 bases and at J to 2 bases, leaving 5 bases not matched to a gene. Germline CDR1 reads SGHRS; CDR2 reads YFSETQ. This CDR3 is built from 13 residues. CDR3: CASSTGGNTEAFF. The CDR3 DNA reads TGCGCCAGTAGTACAGGGGGAAACACTGAAGCTTTCTTT.

In its sample, this clone was seen a few times. This chain joins TRBV9 and TRBJ2-5; TRBD2 might be the D (5 bases). The germline CDR1 and CDR2 sequences are SGDLS and YYNGEE. The CDR3 spans 13 residues. Deletions cut 0 bases from V and 7 bases from J, with 10 bases between. The CDR3 bases are TGTGCCAGCAGCGTAGGCGGGCCCGGGACCCAGTACTTC. This gives the protein CASSVGGPGTQYF.

This chain links TRBV2 with TRBJ2-1, with a tentative D call TRBD2 (5 bases). CDR1 is SNHLY and CDR2 is FYNNEI in the germline V gene. CDR3 length equals 16 residues. V dropped 6 bases and J dropped 2 bases, with 17 bases sitting between them. The CDR3 sequence: CASSRESLGAYNEQFF. CDR3 DNA sequence: TGTGCCAGCAGCCGGGAATCCTTGGGCGCCTACAATGAGCAGTTCTTC.

The chain joins TRBV10-3 to TRBJ2-2; possible D gene TRBD2, 6 bases. The CDR3 extends over 12 amino acids. V lost 6 bases to trimming and J lost 4 bases, with 6 bases between them. Germline-derived CDR1 and CDR2 are ENHRY and SYGVKD. CDR3 DNA sequence: TGTGCCATCAGGGGACTCACCGGGGAGCTGTTTTTT. Translating gives CAIRGLTGELFF.

The CDR3 protein is CASSQSHSPLHF. DNA of the CDR3: TGTGCCAGCAGCCAGAGCCATTCACCCCTCCACTTT. The genes are TRBV3-1 (or the pseudogene TRBV3-2) and TRBJ1-6, with unresolved D. This CDR3 contains 12 residues. CDR1 is LGHDT, CDR2 YNNKEL, per germline (reference sequence). V lost 3 bases to trimming and J lost 8 bases, with 5 bases between them.

This clone appeared a few times. This chain joins TRBV5-1 and TRBJ1-2, with 8 nucleotides matching TRBD1. V dropped 3 bases and J dropped 11; count of bases not matched to a gene: 6. CDR1 and CDR2 (germline): SGHRS, YFSETQ. CDR3 length equals 12 residues. CDR3 amino acids: CASSYEGTGYTF. The CDR3 nucleotides read TGCGCCAGCAGCTACGAGGGGACAGGTTACACCTTC.

To note about this clone: One end of the junction is discordant with germline, which a read error may explain. This sequence joins TRBV19 and TRBJ1-2; 8 nucleotides align to TRBD1. Germline values: CDR1 LNHDA, CDR2 SQIVND (reference sequence). The CDR3 has 15 residues. The CDR3 nucleotides read TGTGCCAGTAGTCTAGACAGGGGTCTCGCAGCTGGCTACACCTTC. The encoded protein is CASSLDRGLAAGYTF.

In its sample, this clone was seen a few times. J is TRBJ1-2 and V is TRBV6-6; a possible D gene is TRBD1 (6 bases). Trimming took off 3 bases at V and 2 bases at J, with 7 bases between the two ends. The germline CDR1 and CDR2 sequences are MNHNY and SVGAGI (reference sequence). The CDR3 totals 13 residues. The CDR3 coding sequence is TGTGCCAGCAGTTATCAGGGGAACTATGGCTACACCTTC. As protein: CASSYQGNYGYTF.

J is TRBJ2-1 and V is TRBV24-1, with 13 positions matching TRBD2. The CDR3 contains 17 residues. Germline CDR1 is KGHDR and CDR2 is SFDVKD. After removal of 3 bases from V and 3 bases from J, the junction contained 4 bases not matched to a gene. CDR3 residues: CATSDTGTSGNYNEQFF. The CDR3 DNA reads TGTGCCACCAGTGATACCGGGACTAGCGGGAACTACAATGAGCAGTTCTTC.

This chain joins TRBV5-5 and TRBJ2-2; D ambiguous. The CDR3 extends over 16 amino acids. V lost 3 bases to trimming and J lost 2 bases, with 14 bases between them. Germline V lookup: CDR1 SGHKS, CDR2 YYEKEE (reference sequence). CDR3 sequence reads: CASSSRESPNTGELFF. The DNA of the CDR3 is TGTGCCAGCAGCTCCCGAGAGTCCCCAAACACCGGGGAGCTGTTTTTT.